This T cell receptor (beta chain) was sequenced in a study of response to subunit inactivated influenza vaccine. TCRdb re-analysed the RT-PCR reads in MiXCR, keeping a single row per CDR3 protein. The sample has around 170,000 distinct CDR3 sequences; over 8.5% are singletons. This clonotype showed up just a few times. The antigen remains unidentified. V was cut by 0 bases and J by 6 bases, with 5 bases left in between. The CDR3 sequence is 12 residues long. Study-wide findings and caveats: With each seasonal influenza vaccination, the authors suggested, few new T cells are recruited.

V gene TRBV12-3 or TRBV12-4 combines with J gene TRBJ1-1, with D possibly matching TRBD1 (5 bases). The specimen comprised CD8+ T cells sorted from PBMCs, sampled less than 25 months after vaccination. The sequence derives from a man aged 50 to 69 who received an inactivated influenza vaccine. The CDR3 DNA sequence: TGTGCCAGCAGTTTAGCGGGGGCTGAAGCTTTCTTT. Translating it yields CASSLAGAEAFF.